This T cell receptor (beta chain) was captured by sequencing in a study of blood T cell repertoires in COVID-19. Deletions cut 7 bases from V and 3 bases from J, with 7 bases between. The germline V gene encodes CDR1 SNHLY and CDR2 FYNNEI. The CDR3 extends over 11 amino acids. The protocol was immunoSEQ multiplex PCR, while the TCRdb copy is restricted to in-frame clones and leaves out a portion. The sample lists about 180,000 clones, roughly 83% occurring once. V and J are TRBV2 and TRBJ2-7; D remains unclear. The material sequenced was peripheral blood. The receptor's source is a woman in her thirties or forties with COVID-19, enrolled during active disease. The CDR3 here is CASTADYEQYF. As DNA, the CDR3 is TGTGCCAGCACCGCGGACTACGAGCAGTACTTC.